This T cell receptor (beta chain) was sequenced in a study of T cells in Graves' hyperthyroidism and ophthalmopathy. Study-wide findings and caveats: Model-based prediction identified ophthalmopathy a median 6.5 months prior to its onset. Most expanded thyroid clonotypes above 0.001 recurred in blood.

This clonotype was counted many times. Its antigen remains unknown. This CDR3 spans 15 amino acids. V dropped 3 bases and J dropped 6; count of bases not matched to a gene: 9. CDR1 SGHRS and CDR2 YFSETQ come from the germline V gene. Calling Graves' hyperthyroidism stable meant ophthalmopathy did not progress within 18 months. The study enrolled patients aged 18 to 65 with newly diagnosed hyperthyroidism of under 2 months' duration. RNA transcripts gave rise to amplified TCR beta CDR3 regions. The TCR CDR3 first-round RT-PCR relied on the HTBI primer set. TCRdb independently ran MiXCR on the multiplex PCR reads; one entry per CDR3 protein. This table holds some 770,000 distinct CDR3 sequences, 16% found once.

The sequence was obtained from a man aged 18 to 29 with Graves' hyperthyroidism. The chain combines TRBV5-1 with TRBJ2-7, with TRBD1 identical over 10 bases. Sequenced input: blood. The CDR3 region is CASSSAGTGDSEQYF. CDR3 bases: TGCGCCAGCAGCTCGGCCGGGACAGGGGACTCCGAGCAGTACTTC.